This record concerns one T cell receptor (beta chain) sequence. Its target is unknown. These data originate in a study of beta chain features in type 1 diabetes. Study outcomes and limitations: Using cDNA template may skew counts toward highly expressing activated cells. Equally in patients and controls, shorter templates might have been favored by PCR. Patients' naive, central memory and Treg TCRB repertoires seemed closer to one another than those of healthy donors.

The germline V gene has CDR1 SNHLY and CDR2 FYNNEI. The germline V and J ends were trimmed by 4 bases and 4 bases, with 8 bases remaining between them. The CDR3 sequence is 13 residues long. Stem cell-like memory, regulatory, central memory and naive CD4+ cells were sorted via CD45RO/CCR7/CD25/CD127/CD95/CD27. Expressed TCRB transcripts were sequenced after all isolated RNA was converted to cDNA. Assay: immunoSEQ multiplex PCR; the TCRdb copy retains only in-frame clones and omits some. The table records 900,000 or so clones, roughly a sixth of them present only once. The chain links TRBV2 to TRBJ2-1; D not certain. The TCR sequence derives from a woman aged 18-35 years in good health. Sequencing was performed on naive CD4+ T cells from blood. The CDR3 loop is CASSGVVYNEQFF. The CDR3 coding sequence is TGTGCCAGCAGTGGGGTAGTTTACAATGAGCAGTTCTTC. The full variable domain, completed using reference TRBV2 and TRBJ2-1, is EPEVTQTPSHQVTQMGQEVILRCVPISNHLYFYWYRQILGQKVEFLVSFYNNEISEKSEIFDDQFSVERPDGSNFTLKIRSTKLEDSAMYFCASSGVVYNEQFFGPGTRLTVL.